This TCR beta chain was recorded in a study of shared clonotypes between healthy human individuals. Overall study findings and caveats: The generation probabilities recorded for non-shared clonotypes fell below those of clonotypes shared by all four donors.

The table came from immunoSEQ multiplex PCR; TCRdb's copy has only in-frame clones and leaves some out. The table lists roughly 2.2 million clones, over 85% of them singletons. With regard to this clone: The antigen is not known.

Germline values: CDR1 ENHRY, CDR2 SYGVKD. This CDR3 is built from 16 residues. Trimming removed 1 base from V and 0 bases from J, with 9 bases in between. Sample: naive CD4+ T cells from PBMCs. Specified subset: CD45RA+ positively selected. The sequence was obtained from a man aged 18 to 30 in good health. Some clones in this sample may be carry-over from other donors' samples. The chain recombines TRBV10-3 with TRBJ1-4; D gene uncertain. In DNA form, the CDR3 reads TGTGCCATCAGTGAGTACGGCCCGGCAACTAATGAAAAACTGTTTTTT. This translates into CAISEYGPATNEKLFF.